This TCR beta chain originates from a study of T cell responses to AZD1222 COVID-19 vaccine. The overall study: Second-dose recipients at about 4 or about 12 weeks were treated as one pooled group.

Regarding the study as a whole: After the peak T cell response, and only then, were repertoires sampled. Within unmutated variant regions lay the reported targets of nearly half of spike-specific TCRs. The donor cohort was predominantly white British with a female majority, and clonal diversity may have been underestimated.

This CDR3 is built from 13 residues. Using immunoSEQ multiplex PCR, the repertoire was profiled, and TCRdb retains in-frame clones only, with some absent. The sample has about 97,000 clones; roughly 90% are singletons. As concerns this clone: The antigen is undetermined.

The chain combines TRBV21-1 with TRBJ2-2; the table's D call, TRBD2, has no DNA check behind it. TRBV21-1 is flagged as a pseudogene. This TCR was sampled from an adult in good health. The specimen was peripheral blood, collected on day 0 of AZD1222 vaccination. The CDR3 is CASSRDLPGELFF. Here the CDR3 DNA reads TGTGCCAGCAGTCGTGATCTACCGGGGGAGCTGTTTTTT.